This T cell receptor (beta chain) was identified in a study of T cell clones after liver transplantation. The overall study: Three of the eight recipients were HCV-positive; the rest had non-autoimmune, non-viral transplant indications. Subjects received no induction therapy and standard immunosuppression until randomization at 12-24 months post-transplant. Study-level findings and limits: A significant post-transplant drop in circulating graft-donor-reactive CD4 TCRbeta sequences occurred in most of the 8 subjects.

A note on this clone: The antigen is undetermined.

Between the trimmed V and J ends, which lost 5 bases and 2 bases, there was a span of 11 bases. CDR1 and CDR2 (germline): SGHAT, FQNNGV. This CDR3 has 14 amino acids. Measured with immunoSEQ multiplex PCR; TCRdb has only the in-frame clones, and not every one. The sample records fewer than 65,000 clones, 80% to 90% being singletons. Sequencing was performed on CD8+ T cells from blood, taken 12 months after liver transplant. The V and J genes are TRBV11-2 and TRBJ2-3; the D is unclear. The sequence was collected from a human patient who received a liver transplant. Some of the T cells may derive from the graft donor. This CDR3 is CASSPGDTTDTQYF. Here the CDR3 DNA reads TGTGCCAGCAGCCCCGGTGATACCACAGATACGCAGTATTTT.